This TCR beta chain was sequenced in a study of blood T cell repertoires in COVID-19. Study summary: The samples span acute and convalescent COVID-19 from the United States, Italy and Spain. PBMCs, B-cell-depleted T cells, or T cells were the source of the cDNA or gDNA that made up the material.

Trimming left V 6 bases short and J 7 bases short, with 19 bases between. CDR3 length equals 15 residues. Germline-derived CDR1 and CDR2 are MDHEN and SYDVKM. Original processing notes: Nucleated cell number was recorded as an estimate derived from reference gene primer amplification. The protocol was immunoSEQ multiplex PCR, while the TCRdb copy is restricted to in-frame clones and leaves out a portion. V, J and clone size reflect that table, while D and trimming were determined from the DNA. The data show approximately 500,000 clones, with 70% to 90% seen just once and roughly 3.2% held by the top ten. In its sample, this clone was seen many times.

The source material was peripheral blood. The TCR sequence derives from a human donor in a cohort sampled during active COVID-19. V usage is TRBV28 and J usage is TRBJ1-5, with D perhaps TRBD1 (6 bases). The CDR3 bases are TGTGCCAGCAGCACCCCGGGGGGGGCAGAACAGCCCCAGCATTTT. Translated, it gives CASSTPGGAEQPQHF.